The 26 T cell receptor beta chains listed next were all sequenced from one sample in a study of shared clonotypes between healthy human individuals. The repertoire was sequenced with immunoSEQ multiplex PCR; TCRdb's copy has only in-frame clones and lacks some. Found here are over 2 million clones, 80% to 95% of them singletons; the top ten hold about 0.41%. Sequences were obtained from naive CD4+ T cells from PBMCs. Subset in this sample: CD45RA+ positively selected. The receptors were sampled from a man between 18 and 29 years old in good health. Some clones in this sample may be carry-over from other donors' samples.

The V call is TRBV18, the J call TRBJ1-3; no clear D. The length of the CDR3 is 17 residues. The V gene lost 1 base and the J gene lost 0 bases, with 13 bases spanning the gap. The germline gives CDR1 KGHSH, CDR2 LQKENI. CDR3 protein: CASSPLRNIDSGNTIYF. CDR3 nucleotides: TGTGCCAGCTCACCACTCCGGAATATTGACTCTGGAAACACCATATATTTT. The full variable domain, rest sourced from reference TRBV18 and TRBJ1-3, is NAGVMQNPRHLVRRRGQEARLRCSPMKGHSHVYWYRQLPEEGLKFMVYLQKENIIDESGMPKERFSAEFPKEGPSILRIQQVVRGDSAAYFCASSPLRNIDSGNTIYFGEGSWLTVV.

Remarks on this clone: The sample carries other DNA sequences with the same CDR3. In nucleotides, the CDR3 is TGTGCCAGCAGTCCCGGCGACGAGCAGTACTTC. Translated: CASSPGDEQYF. This rearrangement joins TRBV6-6 to TRBJ2-7; D is ambiguous. CDR1 and CDR2 (germline): MNHNY, SVGAGI (reference sequence). V shed 5 bases and J shed 5 bases, with 7 bases lying between them. This CDR3 comprises 11 residues.

As DNA, the CDR3 is TGTGCCAGCAGAGGGGTAGTTTTAACCGGGGAGCTGTTTTTT. Encoded protein: CASRGVVLTGELFF. This chain joins TRBV6-1 and TRBJ2-2; possible D gene TRBD1, 5 bases. This CDR3 has 14 amino acids. CDR1 is MNHNS and CDR2 is SASEGT in the germline V gene. V lost 6 bases and J lost 5, with 13 bases in between.

As to this clone: Relative to the germline gene, one junction end is altered; a read error may explain this. The chain joins TRBV11-2 to TRBJ2-2, with 9 bases matching TRBD1. This CDR3 has 15 residues. Germline CDR1 reads SGHAT; CDR2 reads FQNNGV. The CDR3 here is CASVLQGAKTGELFF. CDR3 DNA: TGTGCCAGCGTACTACAGGGGGCGAAAACCGGGGAGCTGTTTTTT. The full variable domain, with the rest looked up from reference TRBV11-2 and TRBJ2-2, is EAGVAQSPRYKIIEKRQSVAFWCNPISGHATLYWYQQILGQGPKLLIQFQNNGVVDDSQLPKDRFSAERLKGVDSTLKIQPAKLEDSAVYLCASVLQGAKTGELFFGEGSRLTVL.

The chain carries TRBV29-1 and TRBJ2-2; tentatively, D is TRBD1 (5 bases). The CDR3 is 15 amino acids. Germline-derived CDR1 and CDR2 are SQVTM and ANQGSEA. Trimming removed 1 base at V and 3 bases at J, with 12 bases between. The CDR3: CSVEGRQGHTGELFF. CDR3 bases: TGCAGCGTTGAAGGCCGCCAGGGTCACACCGGGGAGCTGTTTTTT.

The CDR3 here is CASSPREGMGQPQHF. Here the CDR3 DNA reads TGTGCCAGCTCACCAAGAGAGGGTATGGGTCAGCCCCAGCATTTT. This chain links TRBV18 with TRBJ1-5; D gene uncertain. Per germline, CDR1 KGHSH and CDR2 LQKENI. There are 15 residues in the CDR3. Trimming stripped 2 bases from V and 6 bases from J, with 14 bases between.

Comment on this clone: The same CDR3 is also encoded by other DNA sequences in this sample. In DNA, the CDR3 is TGTGCCAGCAGCTTAGCAGAGGGCACATACAATGAGCAGTTCTTC. Its protein product is CASSLAEGTYNEQFF. The genes are TRBV7-8 and TRBJ2-1; tentative D call: TRBD2 (5 bases). Trimming took off 0 bases at V and 4 bases at J, with 10 bases between the two ends. The CDR3 has 15 amino acids. Germline assignment: CDR1 SGHVS and CDR2 FQNEAQ.

In regard to this clone: Other DNA sequences in the same sample also yield this CDR3. The chain couples TRBV30 to TRBJ2-1; D is ambiguous. The germline CDR1 and CDR2 sequences are GTSNPN and SVGIG (reference sequence). The length of the CDR3 is 12 residues. The V end was cut by 0 bases, the J end by 7 bases, with 7 bases between. The CDR3 DNA sequence: TGTGCCTGGAGTGTAACCGGGAATGAGCAGTTCTTC. This codes for CAWSVTGNEQFF.

The chain uses TRBV5-1 and TRBJ1-1; no reliable D call. The CDR3 totals 16 residues. The germline V gene has CDR1 SGHRS and CDR2 YFSETQ. V dropped 0 bases and J dropped 1 base, with 13 bases sitting between them. As DNA, the CDR3 is TGCGCCAGCAGCTTGGATGGCAGCCCAGGGAACACTGAAGCTTTCTTT. Residues: CASSLDGSPGNTEAFF.

About this clone itself: Additional DNA sequences in this sample encode the identical CDR3. The V call is TRBV6-5, the J call TRBJ1-4; the match to TRBD1 covers 12 bases. The CDR3 runs to 14 residues. Germline CDR1 is MNHEY and CDR2 is SVGAGI. V was clipped by 6 bases and J by 8 bases; unmatched bases: 4. CDR3 in DNA: TGTGCCAGCAGCCGGGACAGGGGGCGGGAAAAACTGTTTTTT. It codes for CASSRDRGREKLFF.

The V and J genes are TRBV6-4 and TRBJ2-5, with D perhaps given as TRBD1 or TRBD2 (5 bases each). Germline values: CDR1 MRHNA, CDR2 SNTAGT. There are 12 residues in the CDR3. Trimming removed 10 bases from V and 3 bases from J, with 12 bases in between. In DNA, the CDR3 is TGTGCCATCCGGGACCTAAAAGAGACCCAGTACTTC. This translates into CAIRDLKETQYF.

With regard to this clone: The same CDR3 is also encoded by other DNA sequences in this sample. The chain uses TRBV28 and TRBJ2-3; D remains ambiguous. V lost 3 bases and J 1 base, leaving 8 bases between the germline ends. The CDR3 is made up of 14 amino acids. CDR1 is MDHEN and CDR2 is SYDVKM in the germline V gene. The CDR3 bases are TGTGCCAGCAGTTTGTTGGCTGGCACAGATACGCAGTATTTT. It codes for CASSLLAGTDTQYF.

The rearrangement uses TRBV11-2 and TRBJ2-7; D gene ambiguous. V lost 8 bases and J lost 1, with 12 bases in between. Germline values: CDR1 SGHAT, CDR2 FQNNGV. The CDR3 is made up of 13 amino acids. CDR3 loop: CASQSTLSYEQYF. The CDR3 coding sequence is TGTGCCAGCCAATCGACTTTATCCTACGAGCAGTACTTC.

V gene TRBV7-3 combines with J gene TRBJ2-2; perhaps D is TRBD1 or TRBD2 (5 bases each). V lost 5 bases and J 1 base, leaving 8 bases between the germline ends. The CDR3 has 14 residues. Germline CDR1 is SGHTA and CDR2 is FQGTGA. CDR3: CASSGTGNTGELFF. The CDR3 DNA is TGTGCCAGCAGCGGGACGGGGAACACCGGGGAGCTGTTTTTT.

The genes are TRBV6-4 and TRBJ2-1; 8 bases fit TRBD1. Looked up from germline, CDR1 is MRHNA and CDR2 is SNTAGT. CDR3 size: 16 residues. Trimming removed 8 bases from V and 2 bases from J; junction bases left unmatched: 11. CDR3 protein: CASSSTWTGTYNEQFF. For the CDR3, the DNA is TGTGCCAGCTCGAGTACCTGGACAGGGACCTACAATGAGCAGTTCTTC.

The chain has TRBV7-7 and TRBJ2-3, with TRBD2 matching 9 bases. The germline CDR1 and CDR2 sequences are SSHAT and FNYEAQ (reference sequence). The length of the CDR3 is 15 residues. After removal of 5 bases from V and 2 bases from J, the junction contained 5 bases not matched to a gene. CDR3 residues: CASSQGLANTDTQYF. DNA of the CDR3: TGTGCCAGCAGCCAAGGACTAGCGAACACAGATACGCAGTATTTT.

With respect to this clone: The same CDR3 can be traced to other DNA sequences in this sample. The chain carries TRBV9 and TRBJ2-3; 9 nucleotides align to TRBD2. V gave up 0 bases and J gave up 2 bases; unmatched junction bases: 7. Germline-derived CDR1 and CDR2 are SGDLS and YYNGEE. The CDR3 runs to 17 residues. This CDR3 reads CASSVGLAGGPTDTQYF. The CDR3 DNA reads TGTGCCAGCAGCGTAGGTCTTGCGGGAGGGCCCACAGATACGCAGTATTTT.

The chain carries TRBV28 and TRBJ1-1, with D perhaps TRBD1 (6 bases). This CDR3 comprises 12 residues. Germline V gene lookup returns CDR1 MDHEN and CDR2 SYDVKM. The ends were cut back, 7 bases at V and 10 bases at J, with 16 bases in the middle. The chain's CDR3 is CASTRDTDGAFF. CDR3 DNA: TGTGCCAGCACCCGGGACACCGATGGAGCTTTCTTT.

The genes are TRBV5-8 and TRBJ2-1; maybe TRBD2 (6 bases). The CDR3 spans 15 residues. The ends were cut back, 4 bases at V and 2 bases at J, with 13 bases in the middle. Germline CDR1 and CDR2: SGHTS and YDEGEE. Here the CDR3 DNA reads TGTGCCAGCAGCCCGGGGGTGGGTGCCTACAATGAGCAGTTCTTC. Residues: CASSPGVGAYNEQFF.

The V gene is TRBV7-9, the J gene TRBJ2-5; no definite D call. CDR1 and CDR2 (germline): SEHNR, FQNEAQ (reference sequence). V was trimmed by 4 bases and J by 5 bases, leaving 5 bases between them. CDR3 length: 11 residues. The DNA of the CDR3 is TGTGCCAGCAGCTCCCTGGAGACCCAGTACTTC. Translating gives CASSSLETQYF.

Only one count was recorded for this clone. V and J are TRBV5-1 and TRBJ1-1; D may be TRBD1 (6 bases). V was shortened by 1 base and J by 4 bases, with 11 bases between the two germline ends. CDR1 is SGHRS, CDR2 YFSETQ, per germline. The CDR3 runs to 14 residues. The CDR3 reads CASSLPQGTTEAFF. As DNA, the CDR3 is TGCGCCAGCAGCTTGCCCCAGGGGACCACTGAAGCTTTCTTT.

This chain joins TRBV5-1 and TRBJ2-5, with 11 bases that match TRBD2. Germline V gene lookup returns CDR1 SGHRS and CDR2 YFSETQ. The CDR3 contains 15 residues. Trimming at V came to 6 bases and at J to 5 bases, leaving 9 bases not matched to a gene. DNA of the CDR3: TGCGCCAGCACCATAAAACTAGCGGGAGTTGAGACCCAGTACTTC. Its protein product is CASTIKLAGVETQYF.

This rearrangement joins TRBV10-3 to TRBJ1-1; D possibly corresponds to TRBD1 (6 bases). CDR1 is ENHRY, CDR2 SYGVKD, per germline. The CDR3 sequence is 17 residues long. The germline V and J ends were trimmed by 1 base and 6 bases, with 21 bases remaining between them. The CDR3 reads CAISEFNKQGVRAEAFF. The CDR3, as DNA: TGTGCCATCAGTGAGTTCAACAAACAGGGCGTGAGGGCTGAAGCTTTCTTT.

This clone occurred a few times. The rearrangement links TRBV15 to TRBJ1-5; D uncertain. Germline CDR1 LNHNV, CDR2 YYDKDF (reference sequence). Trimming shortened V by 1 base and J by 3 bases, and 13 bases separated the two germline ends. The CDR3 spans 16 residues. In nucleotides, the CDR3 is TGTGCCACCAGCAGAGGTGGTTTCTCGTCCAATCAGCCCCAGCATTTT. Protein: CATSRGGFSSNQPQHF.

DNA for the CDR3: TGTGCCAGCAGCTTACAAGCAGGGCGAAATGAGCAGTTCTTC. It specifies CASSLQAGRNEQFF. The V gene is TRBV7-3, the J gene TRBJ2-1, with D possibly being TRBD1 (5 bases). Trimming pared 2 bases from V and 7 bases from J, leaving 12 bases between. The germline V gene encodes CDR1 SGHTA and CDR2 FQGTGA. This CDR3 is 14 amino acids long.

The genes are TRBV9 and TRBJ2-3, with D hard to call. The CDR3 is made up of 15 amino acids. The ends were cut back, 0 bases at V and 3 bases at J, with 11 bases in the middle. From germline, CDR1 is SGDLS and CDR2 YYNGEE. The CDR3 region has the DNA TGTGCCAGCAGCGTAGACGGACCCGTAACAGATACGCAGTATTTT. Protein product: CASSVDGPVTDTQYF.